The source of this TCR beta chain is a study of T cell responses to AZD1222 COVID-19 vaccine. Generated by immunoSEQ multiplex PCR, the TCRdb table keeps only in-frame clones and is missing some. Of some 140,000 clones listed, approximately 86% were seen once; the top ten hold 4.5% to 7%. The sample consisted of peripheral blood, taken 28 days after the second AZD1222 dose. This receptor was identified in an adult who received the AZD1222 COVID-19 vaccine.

CDR3 residues: CASSLDVAGGPNGEFF. The CDR3 DNA sequence: TGTGCCAGCAGCTTAGATGTAGCGGGGGGGCCTAATGGGGAGTTCTTC. The gene calls are TRBV7-2 and TRBJ2-1; 11 bases map to TRBD2. Trimming at V came to 1 base and at J to 14 bases, leaving 13 bases not matched to a gene. Germline V CDR1 and CDR2: SGHTA, FQGNSA. The CDR3 sequence is 16 residues long.